Listed below are T cell receptor beta chains from one sample, sequenced in a study of early T cells in non-severe SARS-CoV-2 infection. TCRdb analysed the 5' RACE reads with MiXCR anew, one entry per CDR3 protein. The sample records approximately 35,000 distinct CDR3 sequences, around 5.8% being singletons. Sequenced sample: whole blood. These receptors were taken from an adult who was a healthcare worker with PCR-confirmed SARS-CoV-2 infection or an uninfected control (not recorded which). CDR3s leave out the opening cysteine and the closing phenylalanine or tryptophan. Fields, in order: J gene, V gene, CDR3 protein.

J gene: TRBJ2-3; V gene: TRBV11-3; CDR3 protein: ASSPIGLSTDTQY
J gene: TRBJ2-2; V gene: TRBV7-9; CDR3 protein: ASSSTSWELF
J gene: TRBJ2-2; V gene: TRBV6-2/TRBV6-3; CDR3 protein: AILPTSGNTGELF
J gene: TRBJ2-3; V gene: TRBV5-4; CDR3 protein: ASSGQGRSTDTQY
J gene: TRBJ1-5; V gene: TRBV24-1; CDR3 protein: ATSSGTGSNQPQH
J gene: TRBJ1-6; V gene: TRBV10-3; CDR3 protein: AISVDVLNNSPLH
J gene: TRBJ1-1; V gene: TRBV7-6; CDR3 protein: ASSLRDRVNTEAF
J gene: TRBJ2-7; V gene: TRBV12-3/TRBV12-4; CDR3 protein: ASSLGVGQY
J gene: TRBJ2-3; V gene: TRBV7-2; CDR3 protein: ASSLLAGGPPTDTQY
J gene: TRBJ2-2; V gene: TRBV5-1; CDR3 protein: ASSSVDTYPPGELF
J gene: TRBJ2-3; V gene: TRBV7-9; CDR3 protein: ASSFGADTDTQY
J gene: TRBJ2-7; V gene: TRBV6-4; CDR3 protein: ASRIDLASFSNEQY
J gene: TRBJ2-1; V gene: TRBV6-2/TRBV6-3; CDR3 protein: ASTAFASYNEQF
J gene: TRBJ1-1; V gene: TRBV28; CDR3 protein: ASSPTGEYTEAF
J gene: TRBJ1-4; V gene: TRBV3-1; CDR3 protein: ASSQVSGAEKLF
J gene: TRBJ2-1; V gene: TRBV7-2; CDR3 protein: ASSLVGFRGLYSYNEQF
J gene: TRBJ2-7; V gene: TRBV5-1; CDR3 protein: ASSLGTGGYEQY
J gene: TRBJ1-6; V gene: TRBV28; CDR3 protein: ASSGGWNSPLH
J gene: TRBJ2-7; V gene: TRBV4-1; CDR3 protein: ASSQGLWGSYEQY
J gene: TRBJ2-1; V gene: TRBV24-1; CDR3 protein: ATSESGLRSYNEQF
J gene: TRBJ2-1; V gene: TRBV12-3/TRBV12-4; CDR3 protein: ASSPGTQEF
J gene: TRBJ2-1; V gene: TRBV7-2; CDR3 protein: ASSLVPSSYNEQF
J gene: TRBJ2-1; V gene: TRBV27; CDR3 protein: ASSPLDRVYNEQF
J gene: TRBJ2-3; V gene: TRBV9; CDR3 protein: ASSVLGDTQY
J gene: TRBJ1-6; V gene: TRBV20-1; CDR3 protein: SATTELNSPLH
J gene: TRBJ2-5; V gene: TRBV24-1; CDR3 protein: ATSDRGVQTQY
J gene: TRBJ2-3; V gene: TRBV12-3/TRBV12-4; CDR3 protein: ASAGVADTQY
J gene: TRBJ1-2; V gene: TRBV7-2; CDR3 protein: ASSLQRTNYGYT
J gene: TRBJ2-1; V gene: TRBV4-2; CDR3 protein: ASSPLAGGPSYNEQF
J gene: TRBJ2-1; V gene: TRBV7-9; CDR3 protein: ASSFPGLAESSYNEQF
J gene: TRBJ2-5; V gene: TRBV19; CDR3 protein: ASSISHQETQY
J gene: TRBJ2-5; V gene: TRBV11-2; CDR3 protein: ASSPIGGRARKTQY
J gene: TRBJ1-5; V gene: TRBV7-9; CDR3 protein: ASSAGVSNQPQH
J gene: TRBJ2-4; V gene: TRBV29-1; CDR3 protein: SVELFQAKNIQY
J gene: TRBJ2-3; V gene: TRBV7-8; CDR3 protein: ASSLGLASEWDTQY
J gene: TRBJ1-3; V gene: TRBV4-1; CDR3 protein: ASSRNDRSSGNTIY
J gene: TRBJ2-3; V gene: TRBV7-8; CDR3 protein: ASSLMPLAGVVGTDTQY
J gene: TRBJ2-1; V gene: TRBV7-3; CDR3 protein: ASSLTSGRRNEQF
J gene: TRBJ2-7; V gene: TRBV7-8; CDR3 protein: ASSSPPGFYEQY
J gene: TRBJ1-1; V gene: TRBV12-3/TRBV12-4; CDR3 protein: ASRRLGRGAF
J gene: TRBJ1-2; V gene: TRBV12-3/TRBV12-4; CDR3 protein: ASRPGGGLGYT
J gene: TRBJ2-3; V gene: TRBV7-2; CDR3 protein: ASSPTSGTGDTQY